Listed here are 9 T cell receptor beta chains from one sample, sequenced in a study of glioma-infiltrating T cells after dendritic cell vaccination. The time point here: after dendritic cell vaccination, including at tumor progression/relapse. Produced via immunoSEQ multiplex PCR; TCRdb's table is partial and in-frame only. The table has approximately 99,000 clones, approximately 80% seen once. Here the sequenced sample was blood, taken after dendritic cell vaccination. The receptors originated from a human donor with glioblastoma.

This CDR3 is CASSIKLAGSYNEQFF. The CDR3 coding sequence is TGTGCCAGCAGCATCAAGCTGGCGGGCTCCTACAATGAGCAGTTCTTC. This sequence joins TRBV9 and TRBJ2-1; D possibly corresponds to TRBD2 (5 bases). This CDR3 region has 16 residues. CDR1 and CDR2 (germline): SGDLS, YYNGEE. V shed 4 bases and J shed 0 bases, with 14 bases lying between them.

This clone came up a few times. The chain is built from TRBV7-6 and TRBJ2-1, with 9 bases lining up with TRBD1. V was pared by 5 bases and J by 0 bases, with 2 bases of the junction left unmatched. There are 15 residues in the CDR3. Germline V CDR1 and CDR2: SGHVS, FNYEAQ. The CDR3 DNA follows: TGTGCCAGCAGCCCGACAGGGGGCTCCTACAATGAGCAGTTCTTC. Translating it yields CASSPTGGSYNEQFF. The full variable domain, in which reference TRBV7-6 and TRBJ2-1 provide the parts outside the CDR3, is GAGVSQSPRYKVTKRGQDVALRCDPISGHVSLYWYRQALGQGPEFLTYFNYEAQQDKSGLPNDRFSAERPEGSISTLTIQRTEQRDSAMYRCASSPTGGSYNEQFFGPGTRLTVL.

This clone was seen only a few times. This sequence joins TRBV10-3 and TRBJ1-2, with D uncertain. V dropped 1 base and J dropped 4 bases, with 10 bases sitting between them. The CDR3 length is 14 residues. Germline CDR1 reads ENHRY; CDR2 reads SYGVKD. Written as DNA, the CDR3 is TGTGCCATCAGTGAGTACACGGAGGGCTATGGCTACACCTTC. Translating gives CAISEYTEGYGYTF.

The chain couples TRBV18 to TRBJ1-1; 9 nucleotides match TRBD1. The CDR3 is 16 amino acids. CDR1 and CDR2 from the germline V gene are KGHSH and LQKENI. V lost 3 bases, J lost 4 bases, and 9 bases stayed unmatched. This CDR3 reads CASSPRRDRALTEAFF. The CDR3 region has the DNA TGTGCCAGCTCACCTCGCCGGGACAGGGCTCTCACTGAAGCTTTCTTT.

This rearrangement joins TRBV5-1 to TRBJ2-3, with 7 bases lining up with TRBD1. The CDR3 extends over 13 amino acids. V was clipped by 5 bases and J by 2 bases; unmatched bases: 2. Germline CDR1 is SGHRS and CDR2 is YFSETQ. CDR3: CASRTGDTDTQYF. The CDR3 region has the DNA TGCGCCAGCAGAACAGGGGACACAGATACGCAGTATTTT. The entire variable domain, with the rest obtained from reference TRBV5-1 and TRBJ2-3, is as follows: KAGVTQTPRYLIKTRGQQVTLSCSPISGHRSVSWYQQTPGQGLQFLFEYFSETQRNKGNFPGRFSGRQFSNSRSEMNVSTLELGDSALYLCASRTGDTDTQYFGPGTRLTVL.

V gene TRBV11-2 combines with J gene TRBJ2-6; D ambiguous. Germline V gene lookup returns CDR1 SGHAT and CDR2 FQNNGV. With 1 base removed from V and 1 base from J, the gap between germline ends came to 2 bases. CDR3 length equals 14 residues. The CDR3 nucleotides read TGTGCCAGCAGCTTAGTATCTGGGGCCAACGTCCTGACTTTC. Translated, it gives CASSLVSGANVLTF. Looking up the rest from reference TRBV11-2 and TRBJ2-6 gives the full variable domain: EAGVAQSPRYKIIEKRQSVAFWCNPISGHATLYWYQQILGQGPKLLIQFQNNGVVDDSQLPKDRFSAERLKGVDSTLKIQPAKLEDSAVYLCASSLVSGANVLTFGAGSRLTVL.

In this sample, this clone turned up a few times. The chain carries TRBV28 and TRBJ2-1; 7 bases fit TRBD1. Germline V gene sequence: CDR1 MDHEN, CDR2 SYDVKM. The CDR3 extends over 16 amino acids. The ends lost 4 bases at V and 4 bases at J; junction bases unmatched: 10. CDR3 DNA sequence: TGTGCCAGCAGTTCCCTGGACAGGTTCTCGTACAATGAGCAGTTCTTC. It specifies CASSSLDRFSYNEQFF.

This clone came up once. The chain employs TRBV7-9 and TRBJ2-2; TRBD1 matches 10 bases. J gave up 4 bases and V 4 bases, and 3 bases lay outside the gene matches. There are 15 residues in the CDR3. CDR1 is SEHNR, CDR2 FQNEAQ, per germline (reference sequence). CDR3 loop: CASSSWTGGTGELFF. CDR3 nucleotides: TGTGCCAGCAGCTCATGGACAGGGGGCACCGGGGAGCTGTTTTTT.

The gene calls are TRBV6-1 and TRBJ1-1; 8 bases match TRBD1. V was clipped by 11 bases and J by 5 bases; unmatched bases: 10. The CDR3 extends over 13 amino acids. Germline V gene data show CDR1 as MNHNS and CDR2 as SASEGT. The CDR3 loop is CASRTGQRTEAFF. The CDR3 DNA is TGTGCCTCCCGGACAGGGCAAAGGACTGAAGCTTTCTTT.